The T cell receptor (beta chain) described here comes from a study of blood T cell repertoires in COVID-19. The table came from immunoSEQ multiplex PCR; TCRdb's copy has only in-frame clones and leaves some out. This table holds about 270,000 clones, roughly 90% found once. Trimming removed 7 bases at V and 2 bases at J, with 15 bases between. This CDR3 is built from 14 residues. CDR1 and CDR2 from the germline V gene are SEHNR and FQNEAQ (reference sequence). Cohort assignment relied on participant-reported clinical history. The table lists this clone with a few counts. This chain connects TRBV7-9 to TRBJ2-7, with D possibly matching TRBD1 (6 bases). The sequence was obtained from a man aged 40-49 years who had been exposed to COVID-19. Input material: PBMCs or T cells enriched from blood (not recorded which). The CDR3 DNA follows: TGTGCCAGCATTAAATCAGGGGCGACCTACGAGCAGTACTTC. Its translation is CASIKSGATYEQYF.